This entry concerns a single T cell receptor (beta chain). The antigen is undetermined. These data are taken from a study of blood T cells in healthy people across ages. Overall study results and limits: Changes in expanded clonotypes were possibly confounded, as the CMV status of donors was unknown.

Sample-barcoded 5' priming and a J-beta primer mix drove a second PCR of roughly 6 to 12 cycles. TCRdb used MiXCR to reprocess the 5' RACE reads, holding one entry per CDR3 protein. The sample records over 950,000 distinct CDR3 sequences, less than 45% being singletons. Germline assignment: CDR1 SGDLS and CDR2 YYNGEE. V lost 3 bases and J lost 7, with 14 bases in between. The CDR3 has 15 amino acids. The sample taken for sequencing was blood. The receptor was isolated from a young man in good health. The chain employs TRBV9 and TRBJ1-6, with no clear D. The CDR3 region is CASSAKGRENSPLHF. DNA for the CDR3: TGTGCCAGCAGCGCAAAAGGGAGGGAAAATTCACCCCTCCACTTT.